This T cell receptor beta chain was retrieved from a study of response to subunit inactivated influenza vaccine (dated by TCRdb to 2017 to 2018). General notes on the study: To follow how T cells responded to a trivalent subunit inactivated influenza vaccine, the researchers relied on deep quantitative profiling of the T cell receptor repertoire. Paper-wide results and their limitations: The authors suggested that each seasonal influenza vaccination may recruit only a limited number of new T cells.

This clonotype was found many times. It has no known antigen specificity. It has no much larger one-base neighbor in the sample; base qualities were not kept. Libraries were built with RT-PCR. For sequencing, an Illumina HiSeq 2500 was employed. TCRdb trimmed public reads at Q25 via fastp, called clones via MiXCR and kept in-frame beta chains. Rows matching on CDR3 protein sequence are summarized as one entry with the most common DNA and genes. The sample profile shows hundreds of thousands of distinct CDR3 sequences; 14% of them were found once. Together, the top ten hold 7.6% of the sample. The germline V gene supplies CDR1 MGHRA and CDR2 YSYEKL. Relative to germline, V is missing 2 bases and J is missing 4 bases, with 7 bases of the junction outside any gene match. The CDR3 holds 18 amino acids from the cysteine to the phenylalanine. Only the CDR3 region is kept as DNA, spanning 54 bases read in frame from base 1.

Here the sequenced sample was PBMCs from blood, taken less than 15 days before vaccination. The chain is assembled from TRBV4-1 and TRBJ2-1; TRBD2 fits 14 bases in the junction. This TCR was sampled from a man in his forties or fifties who received an inactivated influenza vaccine. Donor details come from another sample of the same person, matched by shared clones. The CDR3 protein is CASSQRTSGGQIYNEQFF. The DNA sequence is TGCGCCAGCAGCCAAAGGACTAGCGGGGGGCAAATTTACAATGAGCAGTTCTTC.